This TCR beta chain was retrieved from a study of T cells after yellow fever vaccination. Between the trimmed V and J ends, which lost 3 bases and 6 bases, there was a span of 11 bases. The CDR3 contains 13 residues. Germline CDR1 reads DFQATT; CDR2 reads SNEGSKA (reference sequence). TCR cDNA was made by 5'RACE template switching, adding a universal primer site and UMIs. TCRdb processed the 5' RACE reads anew with MiXCR; each CDR3 protein has one entry. The data hold about 430,000 distinct CDR3 sequences, with approximately 18% observed a single time. Findings of the study overall: From the bulk population, abundant clonotypes could contaminate and appear within FACS-sorted repertoires. Post-booster reappearance was seen for most primary-vaccination clones (about 96% CD4, around 88% CD8).

This clonotype was seen a few times. Its cognate antigen is unknown. J is TRBJ2-2 and V is TRBV20-1; D unresolved. Sequencing used PBMCs, obtained before the yellow fever booster vaccination. The source is a man between 18 and 29 years old who received the YFV17D yellow fever vaccine. As DNA, the CDR3 is TGCAGTGCTAGTCCTTTTCAGGCCGGGGAGCTGTTTTTT. Its translation: CSASPFQAGELFF.